The rows below give T cell receptor beta chains drawn from one sample of a study of T cells after yellow fever vaccination. TCRdb analysed the 5' RACE reads with MiXCR anew, one entry per CDR3 protein. The sample contains 300,000 to 400,000 distinct CDR3 sequences, approximately 9% of which appear only once. This specimen consisted of PBMCs, obtained on the day of the first yellow fever vaccination. These receptors all stem from a man between 18 and 29 years old who received the YFV17D yellow fever vaccine. Both conserved end residues are part of each CDR3. Each record gives: CDR3 DNA, CDR3 protein, J gene, V gene, D gene, clone size, CDR3 length. The D gene is left open where the match is weak. Size tells how often a clone was seen (once, few, many) or the class of an expanded clone, and some rows leave it out.

TGTGCCAGCAGCTTAGTCAGGGTGTCCTATAATTCACCCCTCCACTTT	CASSLVRVSYNSPLHF	TRBJ1-6	TRBV7-8	NA	few	16
TGTGCCAGCAGCCAGGCAGGCACGAACACTGAAGCTTTCTTT	CASSQAGTNTEAFF	TRBJ1-1	TRBV4-2	NA	NA	14
TGTGCCAGCAGCCAAGGCTCGGAGAACACAGATACGCAGTATTTT	CASSQGSENTDTQYF	TRBJ2-3	TRBV4-2	NA	NA	15
TGCGCCAGCAGCCGGGGCAGGGACCCTCCCTACAATGAGCAGTTCTTC	CASSRGRDPPYNEQFF	TRBJ2-1	TRBV5-1	NA	NA	16
TGTGCCAGCAGCTTCAAAGGTCCTAAGAACACTGAAGCTTTCTTT	CASSFKGPKNTEAFF	TRBJ1-1	TRBV7-9	NA	few	15
TGTGCCAGCATCAGGGGAAATGAAGCTTTCTTT	CASIRGNEAFF	TRBJ1-1	TRBV7-8	NA	few	11
TGTGCCAGCAGCCTGTCGGGGGGCTCCTACAATGAGCAGTTCTTC	CASSLSGGSYNEQFF	TRBJ2-1	TRBV9	TRBD2	many	15
TGTGCCAGCAGCTTAAACCGGGCACCAGAGACCCAGTACTTC	CASSLNRAPETQYF	TRBJ2-5	TRBV7-2	NA	few	14
TGCGCCAGCATCCAGACCCACAGGGGAGAGACCCAGTACTTC	CASIQTHRGETQYF	TRBJ2-5	TRBV5-1	TRBD1	once	14
TGTGCCATCAACGAGGGACATGAGCAGTTCTTC	CAINEGHEQFF	TRBJ2-1	TRBV10-3	NA	NA	11
TGTGCCAGCAGTGACGACAGAGATACGCAGTATTTT	CASSDDRDTQYF	TRBJ2-3	TRBV7-8	NA	few	12
TGTGCCACCAGCGGACAGGGACTTAGCTCCTACGAGCAGTACTTC	CATSGQGLSSYEQYF	TRBJ2-7	TRBV15	TRBD1	many	15
TGTGCCAGCAGTGAACTCGGACTAGCGGGGGGGTATGAGCAGTTCTTC	CASSELGLAGGYEQFF	TRBJ2-1	TRBV6-1	TRBD2	NA	16
TGCGCCAGCAGTAAAATCATAACTAGCACAGATACGCAGTATTTT	CASSKIITSTDTQYF	TRBJ2-3	TRBV5-1	NA	NA	15
TGTGCCAGCAGTTCTGTCGCCTGGGCAGATACGCAGTATTTT	CASSSVAWADTQYF	TRBJ2-3	TRBV6-5	NA	NA	14
TGTGCCAGCAGAGAATCCGGGACATCCCCTTACGAGCAGTACTTC	CASRESGTSPYEQYF	TRBJ2-7	TRBV6-1	NA	few	15
TGCGCCAGCAGCTTTTACAGGGTGAACACTGAAGCTTTCTTT	CASSFYRVNTEAFF	TRBJ1-1	TRBV5-1	NA	NA	14
TGTGCCAGCAGCCAAGAGGAGTATTCACCCCTCCACTTT	CASSQEEYSPLHF	TRBJ1-6	TRBV14	NA	few	13
TGTGCCAGCAGTTACTCGCGCAGAGTCCAAGAGACCCAGTACTTC	CASSYSRRVQETQYF	TRBJ2-5	TRBV6-2/TRBV6-3	NA	NA	15
TGTGCCAGCCGGGGGGGGTCGAGAAATGAGCAGTTCTTC	CASRGGSRNEQFF	TRBJ2-1	TRBV12-3/TRBV12-4	TRBD2	many	13
TGTGCCAGCAGCCAAGCCGCCCAGGAGCAGTACTTC	CASSQAAQEQYF	TRBJ2-7	TRBV3-1	NA	many	12
TGCAGTGCTCAACAGGGGGTAGGACAGCCCCAGCATTTT	CSAQQGVGQPQHF	TRBJ1-5	TRBV20-1	TRBD1	many	13
TGTGCCAGCAGCCTACTAAACTACTCATCTAGCAGGGCCTACAATGAGCAGTTCTTC	CASSLLNYSSSRAYNEQFF	TRBJ2-1	TRBV5-6	NA	few	19
TGCGCCAGCAGCTCGGGACTAGCGGGGGTGCTTAGAGATGAGCAGTTCTTC	CASSSGLAGVLRDEQFF	TRBJ2-1	TRBV5-1	TRBD2	few	17
TGCGCCAGCAGCCAAGCGGGGGGTCAAGAGACCCAGTACTTC	CASSQAGGQETQYF	TRBJ2-5	TRBV5-1	TRBD2	many	14
TGTGCCAGCAGGCATTTCGGACAGGGCCTATCAGATACGCAGTATTTT	CASRHFGQGLSDTQYF	TRBJ2-3	TRBV6-2/TRBV6-3	TRBD1	many	16
TGTGCCAGCAGCCAAACGGGGTCTGGGGCTAGCAATGAGCAGTTCTTC	CASSQTGSGASNEQFF	TRBJ2-1	TRBV3-1	NA	NA	16
TGTGCCTGGAGTCGAGGTCGGAATGAGCAGTTCTTC	CAWSRGRNEQFF	TRBJ2-1	TRBV30	NA	few	12